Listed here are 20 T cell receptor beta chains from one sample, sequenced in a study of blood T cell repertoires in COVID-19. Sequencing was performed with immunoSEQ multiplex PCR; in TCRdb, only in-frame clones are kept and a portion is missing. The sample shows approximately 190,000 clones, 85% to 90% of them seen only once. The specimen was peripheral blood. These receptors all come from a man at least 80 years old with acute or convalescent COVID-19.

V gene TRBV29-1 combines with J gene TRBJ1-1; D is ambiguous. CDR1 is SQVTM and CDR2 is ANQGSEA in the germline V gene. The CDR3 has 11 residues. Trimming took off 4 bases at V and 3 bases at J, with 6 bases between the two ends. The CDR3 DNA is TGCAGCGTTGGCCTACACACTGAAGCTTTCTTT. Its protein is CSVGLHTEAFF.

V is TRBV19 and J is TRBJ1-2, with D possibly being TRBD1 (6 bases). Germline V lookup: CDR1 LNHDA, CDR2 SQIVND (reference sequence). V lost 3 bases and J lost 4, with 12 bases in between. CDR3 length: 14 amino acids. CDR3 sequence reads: CASSMGGGLYGYTF. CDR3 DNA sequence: TGTGCCAGTAGTATGGGCGGGGGCCTCTATGGCTACACCTTC.

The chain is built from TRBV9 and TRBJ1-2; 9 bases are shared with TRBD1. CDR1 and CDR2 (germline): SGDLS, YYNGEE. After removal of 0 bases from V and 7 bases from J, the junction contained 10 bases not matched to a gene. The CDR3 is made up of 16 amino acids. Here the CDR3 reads CASSVVGTGIGGGYTF. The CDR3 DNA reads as TGTGCCAGCAGCGTAGTTGGGACAGGGATTGGCGGTGGCTACACCTTC.

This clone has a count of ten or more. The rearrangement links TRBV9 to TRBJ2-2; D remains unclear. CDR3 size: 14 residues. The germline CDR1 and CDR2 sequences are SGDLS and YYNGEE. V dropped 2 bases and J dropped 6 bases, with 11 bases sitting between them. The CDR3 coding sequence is TGTGCCAGCAGCGTCCCCATGAGCGCCGGGGAGCTGTTTTTT. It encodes CASSVPMSAGELFF.

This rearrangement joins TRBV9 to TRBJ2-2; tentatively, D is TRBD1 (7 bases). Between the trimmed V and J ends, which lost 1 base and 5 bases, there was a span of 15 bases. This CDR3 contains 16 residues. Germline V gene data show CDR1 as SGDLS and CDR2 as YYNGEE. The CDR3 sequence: CASSVSGGGATGELFF. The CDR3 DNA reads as TGTGCCAGCAGCGTAAGCGGAGGGGGCGCGACCGGGGAGCTGTTTTTT.

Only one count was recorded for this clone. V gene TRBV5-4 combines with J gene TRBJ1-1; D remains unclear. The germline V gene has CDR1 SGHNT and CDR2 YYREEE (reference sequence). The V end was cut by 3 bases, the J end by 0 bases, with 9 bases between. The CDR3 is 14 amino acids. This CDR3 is CASSSIQMNTEAFF. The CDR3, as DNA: TGTGCCAGCAGCTCAATCCAGATGAACACTGAAGCTTTCTTT. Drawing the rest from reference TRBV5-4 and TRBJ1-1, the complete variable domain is ETGVTQSPTHLIKTRGQQVTLRCSSQSGHNTVSWYQQALGQGPQFIFQYYREEENGRGNFPPRFSGLQFPNYSSELNVNALELDDSALYLCASSSIQMNTEAFFGQGTRLTVV.

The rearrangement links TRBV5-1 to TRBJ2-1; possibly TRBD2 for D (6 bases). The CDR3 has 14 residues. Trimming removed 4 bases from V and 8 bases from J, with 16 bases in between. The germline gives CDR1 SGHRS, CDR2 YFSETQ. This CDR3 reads CASSPLGLQDEQFF. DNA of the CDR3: TGCGCCAGCAGCCCCCTGGGACTTCAGGATGAGCAGTTCTTC.

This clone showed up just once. The CDR3 DNA is TGCGCCAGCAGCCCCGGGACACGTAGCAATCAGCCCCAGCATTTT. It specifies CASSPGTRSNQPQHF. The genes are TRBV4-1 and TRBJ1-5; D might be TRBD1 (6 bases). CDR1 MGHRA and CDR2 YSYEKL come from the germline V gene. The ends were cut back, 4 bases at V and 0 bases at J, with 10 bases in the middle. The CDR3 is 15 residues long.

CDR3 sequence: CASSSPGGGKETQYF. The CDR3, as DNA: TGTGCCAGCAGCTCACCAGGGGGCGGGAAGGAGACCCAGTACTTC. The genes are TRBV25-1 and TRBJ2-5; 8 nucleotides line up with TRBD1. Losses at the gene ends were 6 bases for V and 5 bases for J; bases not matched to a gene: 11. The CDR3 loop spans 15 amino acids. Germline V lookup: CDR1 MGHDK, CDR2 SYGVNS. The whole variable domain, remainder taken from reference TRBV25-1 and TRBJ2-5, is EADIYQTPRYLVIGTGKKITLECSQTMGHDKMYWYQQDPGMELHLIHYSYGVNSTEKGDLSSESTVSRIRTEHFPLTLESARPSHTSQYLCASSSPGGGKETQYFGPGTRLLVL.

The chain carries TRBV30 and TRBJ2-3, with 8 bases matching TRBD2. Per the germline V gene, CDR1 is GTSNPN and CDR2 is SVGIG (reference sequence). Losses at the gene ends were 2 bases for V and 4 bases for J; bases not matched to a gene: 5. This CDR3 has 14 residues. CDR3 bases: TGTGCCTGGAGTATAACGGGAGGGCCAGATACGCAGTATTTT. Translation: CAWSITGGPDTQYF.

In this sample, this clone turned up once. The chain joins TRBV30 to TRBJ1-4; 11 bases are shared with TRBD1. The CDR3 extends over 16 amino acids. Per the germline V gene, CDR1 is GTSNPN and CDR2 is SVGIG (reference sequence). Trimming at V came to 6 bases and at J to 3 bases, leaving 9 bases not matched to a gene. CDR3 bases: TGTGCCTGCCCCGGACAGGGGGCTATAGCTAATGAAAAACTGTTTTTT. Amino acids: CACPGQGAIANEKLFF.

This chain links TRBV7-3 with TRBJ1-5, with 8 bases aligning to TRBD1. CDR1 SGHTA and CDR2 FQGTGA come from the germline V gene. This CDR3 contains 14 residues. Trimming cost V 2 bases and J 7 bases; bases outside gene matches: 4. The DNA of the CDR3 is TGTGCCAGCAGCTTATCAGGGGGCGACCAGCCCCAGCATTTT. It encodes CASSLSGGDQPQHF. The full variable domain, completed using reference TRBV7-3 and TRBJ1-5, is GAGVSQTPSNKVTEKGKYVELRCDPISGHTALYWYRQSLGQGPEFLIYFQGTGAADDSGLPNDRFFAVRPEGSVSTLKIQRTERGDSAVYLCASSLSGGDQPQHFGDGTRLSIL.

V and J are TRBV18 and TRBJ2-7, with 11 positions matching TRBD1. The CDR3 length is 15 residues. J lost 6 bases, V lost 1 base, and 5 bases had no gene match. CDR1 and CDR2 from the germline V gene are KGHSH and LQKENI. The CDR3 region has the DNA TGTGCCAGCTCACCACAAGGACAGGGGGCCAGCGAGCAGTACTTC. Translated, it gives CASSPQGQGASEQYF.

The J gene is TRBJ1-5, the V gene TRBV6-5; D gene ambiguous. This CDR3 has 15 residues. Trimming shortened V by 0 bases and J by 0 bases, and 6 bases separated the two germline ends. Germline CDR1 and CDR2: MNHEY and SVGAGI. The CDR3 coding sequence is TGTGCCAGCAGTTACTCACCAGTTAGCAATCAGCCCCAGCATTTT. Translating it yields CASSYSPVSNQPQHF.

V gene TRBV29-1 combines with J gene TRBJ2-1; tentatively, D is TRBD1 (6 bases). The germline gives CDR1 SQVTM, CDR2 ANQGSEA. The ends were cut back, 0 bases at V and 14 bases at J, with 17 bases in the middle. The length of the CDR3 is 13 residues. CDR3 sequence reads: CSVEEGGKGAKFF. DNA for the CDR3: TGCAGCGTTGAAGAAGGGGGTAAAGGCGCGAAGTTCTTC.

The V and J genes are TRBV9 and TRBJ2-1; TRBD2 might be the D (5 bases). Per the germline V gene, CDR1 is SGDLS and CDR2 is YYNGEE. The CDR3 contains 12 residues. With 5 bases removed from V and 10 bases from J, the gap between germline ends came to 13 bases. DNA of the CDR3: TGTGCCAGCAGTGCACTACCGGGGGAGCAGTTCTTC. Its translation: CASSALPGEQFF.

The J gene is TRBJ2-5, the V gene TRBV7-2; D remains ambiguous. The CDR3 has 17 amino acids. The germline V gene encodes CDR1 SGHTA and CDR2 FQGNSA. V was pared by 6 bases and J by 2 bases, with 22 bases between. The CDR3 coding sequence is TGTGCCAGCAGTTCCCACGCCACGGTTGGTGCGCAAGAGACCCAGTACTTC. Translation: CASSSHATVGAQETQYF.

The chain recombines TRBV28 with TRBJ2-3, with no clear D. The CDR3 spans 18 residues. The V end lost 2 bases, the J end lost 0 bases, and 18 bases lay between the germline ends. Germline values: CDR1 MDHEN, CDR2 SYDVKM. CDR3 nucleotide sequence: TGTGCCAGCAGTTTACCCAAAGGAGCGCACTTTAGCACAGATACGCAGTATTTT. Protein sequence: CASSLPKGAHFSTDTQYF.

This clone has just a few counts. In DNA, the CDR3 is TGTGCCAGTAATACGGACAGCCACAATTCACCCCTCCACTTT. This encodes CASNTDSHNSPLHF. The chain is built from TRBV19 and TRBJ1-6, with D perhaps matching TRBD1 (6 bases). CDR3 length: 14 residues. V lost 7 bases and J 7 bases, leaving 14 bases between the germline ends. The V gene's germline CDR1 is LNHDA and CDR2 SQIVND (reference sequence).

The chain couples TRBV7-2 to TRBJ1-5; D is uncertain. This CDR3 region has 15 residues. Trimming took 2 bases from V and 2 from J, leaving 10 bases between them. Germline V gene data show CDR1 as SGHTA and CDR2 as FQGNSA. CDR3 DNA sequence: TGTGCCAGCAGCTTATCAAGGGAGGGCAATCAGCCCCAGCATTTT. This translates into CASSLSREGNQPQHF.